This T cell receptor (beta chain) was found in a study of CD8 T cells in Susac syndrome. The ends lost 5 bases at V and 6 bases at J; junction bases unmatched: 19. From germline, CDR1 is SGHTA and CDR2 FQGNSA. CDR3 length: 18 amino acids. Reverse transcription of 0.5 to 1 ug RNA was carried out with random hexamers. Each CDR3 protein is one row after TCRdb ran MiXCR on the immunoSEQ multiplex PCR reads. The sample includes under 350,000 distinct CDR3 sequences, 92% of them seen just once. V and J are TRBV7-2 and TRBJ2-5; 9 nucleotides agree with TRBD2. Sequenced material: CD4+ T cells from PBMCs. This clonotype was sampled from a human donor with multiple sclerosis. The CDR3, as DNA: TGTGCCAGCAGCCCCAAGCTACTAGGGCGGGAGGGCCGGAAGACCCAGTACTTC. Translating it yields CASSPKLLGREGRKTQYF. Full variable domain (remainder filled in from reference TRBV7-2 and TRBJ2-5): GAGVSQSPSNKVTEKGKDVELRCDPISGHTALYWYRQSLGQGLEFLIYFQGNSAPDKSGLPSDRFSAERTGGSVSTLTIQRTQQEDSAVYLCASSPKLLGREGRKTQYFGPGTRLLVL.